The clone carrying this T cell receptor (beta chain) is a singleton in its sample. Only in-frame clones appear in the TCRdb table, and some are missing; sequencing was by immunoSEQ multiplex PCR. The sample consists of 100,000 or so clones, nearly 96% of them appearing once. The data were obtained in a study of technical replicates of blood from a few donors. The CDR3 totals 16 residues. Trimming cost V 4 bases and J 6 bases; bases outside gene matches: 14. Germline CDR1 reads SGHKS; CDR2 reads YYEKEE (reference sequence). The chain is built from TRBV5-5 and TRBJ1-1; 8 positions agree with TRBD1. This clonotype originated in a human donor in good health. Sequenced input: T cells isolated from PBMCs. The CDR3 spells CASSPSLLTGDPEAFF. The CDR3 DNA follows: TGTGCCAGCAGCCCCAGCCTTCTGACAGGGGATCCTGAAGCTTTCTTT.